A selection of T cell receptor beta chains follows, all from one sample in a study of T cells in Graves' hyperthyroidism and ophthalmopathy. TCRdb reanalysed the multiplex PCR reads using MiXCR and keeps one entry per CDR3 protein. The sample carries about 300,000 distinct CDR3 sequences, 25% recorded once. Sequenced input: blood. These receptors were collected from a man in his forties with Graves' hyperthyroidism that later progressed to Graves' ophthalmopathy. The CDR3 runs from the conserved cysteine through the conserved F or W. The order of the fields is D gene, J gene, V gene, clone size, CDR3 DNA, CDR3 protein. A D gene is named only where the DNA matches it firmly. Only some rows state a clone size, as once, few, many or a class for expanded clones.

>TRBD1|TRBJ2-5|TRBV6-5|once
TGTGCCAGCAGTTACTCCCTCTTGGACAGGGGGGAACAAGAGACCCAGTACTTC
CASSYSLLDRGEQETQYF
>.|TRBJ1-1|TRBV20-1|.
TGCAGTGCTAGAGCCGCTGGGGAGGGTCCCACTGAAGCTTTCTTT
CSARAAGEGPTEAFF
>TRBD1|TRBJ2-5|TRBV20-1|many
TGCAGTGCTAACCGGGACAGCAGCTCCGAGACCCAGTACTTC
CSANRDSSSETQYF
>TRBD1|TRBJ2-7|TRBV12-3/TRBV12-4|many
TGTGCCAGCAGTCCGGGACAGGTTGCCTACGAGCAGTACTTC
CASSPGQVAYEQYF
>TRBD2|TRBJ2-7|TRBV4-1|many
TGCGCCAGCGGAGCCGAGACGGGGCTAGCGGGAGAGTACGAGCAGTACTTC
CASGAETGLAGEYEQYF
>.|TRBJ2-5|TRBV12-3/TRBV12-4|many
TGTGCCAGCAGTTTTCCGAGTAGCGGCCAAGAGACCCAGTACTTC
CASSFPSSGQETQYF
>.|TRBJ2-7|TRBV12-3/TRBV12-4|.
TGTGCCAGCACGGTAGGGATCTACGAGCAGTACTTC
CASTVGIYEQYF
>.|TRBJ2-2|TRBV28|.
TGTGCCAGCAGTTACAAACACACCGGGGAGCTGTTTTTT
CASSYKHTGELFF
>TRBD1|TRBJ2-7|TRBV20-1|.
TGCAGTGCCGAATGGACAGGGCGCTACGAGCAGTACTTC
CSAEWTGRYEQYF
>TRBD2|TRBJ2-5|TRBV6-1|.
TGTGCCAGCAGTGCTCAAAGAGCGGGGTCGCAAGAGACCCAGTACTTC
CASSAQRAGSQETQYF
>TRBD2|TRBJ2-2|TRBV6-5|many
TGTGCCAGCAGTCAGCGAGCGGGAGCCACCGGGGAGCTGTTTTTT
CASSQRAGATGELFF
>.|TRBJ1-1|TRBV20-1|.
TGCAGTGCCCCGGCGGCCTTGACGACTGAAGCTTTCTTT
CSAPAALTTEAFF
>.|TRBJ2-2|TRBV12-3/TRBV12-4|many
TGTGCCAGCAGTTTCTCGTTTCCCCTGCGGACCGGGGAGCTGTTTTTT
CASSFSFPLRTGELFF
>.|TRBJ2-7|TRBV28|many
TGTGCCAGCAGTTTCTCGGGGGATTCCTACGAGCAGTACTTC
CASSFSGDSYEQYF
>.|TRBJ1-1|TRBV14|many
TGTGCCAGCAGCCAAGTAAATGGTTTCGGAGAAGCTTTCTTT
CASSQVNGFGEAFF
>.|TRBJ1-5|TRBV28|many
TGTGCCAGCAGGGAGAGCAATCAGCCCCAGCATTTT
CASRESNQPQHF
>TRBD2|TRBJ2-5|TRBV12-5|few
TGTGCTAGTGGTTTGATGGTAGCGGGACTTAAAGAGACCCAGTACTTC
CASGLMVAGLKETQYF
>TRBD1|TRBJ2-5|TRBV28|many
TGTGCCAGCAGTCGACAGGGCCCTCAGACCCAGTACTTC
CASSRQGPQTQYF
>TRBD1|TRBJ1-2|TRBV5-5|many
TGTGCCAGCAGCTTACAATCGGGACAGGGTTTTGGCTACACCTTC
CASSLQSGQGFGYTF
>TRBD2|TRBJ2-5|TRBV6-5|many
TGTGCCAGCGTAACGGACAGCGGGGGTGGGGAGACCCAGTACTTC
CASVTDSGGGETQYF
>TRBD1|TRBJ1-2|TRBV20-1|.
TGCAGTGCTGGGGCCGGGACAGGGGACGGCTACACCTTC
CSAGAGTGDGYTF
>.|TRBJ2-5|TRBV11-2|few
TGTGCCAGCCAACAGGGCCAAGAGACCCAGTACTTC
CASQQGQETQYF
>.|TRBJ2-7|TRBV11-2|many
TGTGCCAGCAGCTTAGTGCGGGGCTCCTACGAGCAGTACTTC
CASSLVRGSYEQYF
>.|TRBJ2-7|TRBV10-3|many
TGTGCCATCAGTGAGAGACTTAATTCGGGCGAGCAGTACTTC
CAISERLNSGEQYF
>TRBD1|TRBJ1-1|TRBV6-5|many
TGTGCCAGCAGTTACGCCTGGGACAGACACACTGAAGCTTTCTTT
CASSYAWDRHTEAFF
>.|TRBJ2-7|TRBV28|many
TGTGCCAGCAGTTTAGCGTTCAACTCCCCCTACGAGCAGTACTTC
CASSLAFNSPYEQYF
>TRBD2|TRBJ2-7|TRBV20-1|many
TGCAGTGCTAGGACTAGCGGGATTCTTAGCGAGCAGTACTTC
CSARTSGILSEQYF
>TRBD1|TRBJ1-1|TRBV12-3/TRBV12-4|many
TGTGCCAGCAGTCAGCAGGAAGGACAGGGAGGGCACGCTTTCTTT
CASSQQEGQGGHAFF
>.|TRBJ2-6|TRBV24-1|many
TGTGCCACCAGTGATCCTGGAGGCGATGCTGGGGCCAACGTCCTGACTTTC
CATSDPGGDAGANVLTF
>.|TRBJ2-5|TRBV11-2|once
TGTGCCAGCAGCCCTAGTGGCAGAACAGAAGAGACCCAGTACTTC
CASSPSGRTEETQYF
>.|TRBJ1-1|TRBV30|.
TGTGCCTGGAGTTGGGGTCACTCTATAAACACTGAAGCTTTCTTT
CAWSWGHSINTEAFF
>.|TRBJ1-5|TRBV4-2|many
TGTGCCAGCAGCCAATACAACGGCGATCAGCCCCAGCATTTT
CASSQYNGDQPQHF